These 12 T cell receptor beta chains share one sample of origin, sequenced in a study of cytomegalovirus exposure and HLA in healthy donors. The PCR had 60 Vbeta and 13 Jbeta primers. Method: immunoSEQ multiplex PCR; TCRdb's copy keeps in-frame clones and lacks some. This table has about 200,000 clones, over 65% appearing once. Material: PBMCs. These receptors all come from a boy between 2 and 10 years old in good health and CMV-seronegative.

This sequence joins TRBV19 and TRBJ2-5, with 7 bases fitting TRBD1. The CDR3 consists of 14 residues. V lost 8 bases and J lost 1; bases outside the gene matches: 7. Looked up from germline, CDR1 is LNHDA and CDR2 is SQIVND (reference sequence). The CDR3 DNA is TGTGCCAGTGCCAAACAGGGGACCCAAGAGACCCAGTACTTC. This sequence encodes CASAKQGTQETQYF.

The V call is TRBV4-3, the J call TRBJ1-2, with a weak D call TRBD1 (5 bases). CDR1 is LGHNA, CDR2 YSLEER, per germline. The CDR3 spans 14 residues. V was cut by 0 bases and J by 8 bases, with 13 bases left in between. CDR3 protein: CASSQDRAGGGYTF. As DNA, the CDR3 is TGCGCCAGCAGCCAAGATCGGGCGGGGGGAGGCTACACCTTC.

The chain employs TRBV27 and TRBJ1-2; D gene uncertain. The CDR3 sequence is 12 residues long. V dropped 11 bases and J dropped 7 bases, with 17 bases sitting between them. The germline V gene encodes CDR1 MNHEY and CDR2 SMNVEV (reference sequence). The CDR3 coding sequence is TGTGCCTGCCGGAGGTCAGGCGGTGGCTACACCTTC. As protein: CACRRSGGGYTF.

The J gene is TRBJ1-5, the V gene TRBV7-6; D is ambiguous. The CDR3 has 14 amino acids. Trimming stripped 5 bases from V and 1 base from J, with 9 bases between. CDR1 and CDR2 (germline): SGHVS, FNYEAQ. CDR3 region: CASSEGRSNQPQHF. The CDR3 DNA follows: TGTGCCAGCAGCGAAGGGAGAAGCAATCAGCCCCAGCATTTT.

This sequence joins TRBV11-1 and TRBJ2-3; the D gene is possibly TRBD1 (5 bases). CDR3 size: 15 residues. V lost 3 bases and J lost 0, with 10 bases in between. Germline V CDR1 and CDR2: SGHAT, FQDESV (reference sequence). CDR3 DNA sequence: TGTGCCAGCAGCTTGGGGCAGGGAAGCACAGATACGCAGTATTTT. Translated: CASSLGQGSTDTQYF.

The chain uses TRBV2 and TRBJ1-2; weak D call: TRBD1 (5 bases). Germline V lookup: CDR1 SNHLY, CDR2 FYNNEI. Trimming took 4 bases from V and 7 from J, leaving 22 bases between them. The CDR3 runs to 16 residues. The CDR3 coding sequence is TGTGCCAGCAGTGTATTCGTCTCAAGAGGGGAGGGTGGCTACACCTTC. Protein sequence: CASSVFVSRGEGGYTF. Supplemented by reference TRBV2 and TRBJ1-2, the full variable domain reads EPEVTQTPSHQVTQMGQEVILRCVPISNHLYFYWYRQILGQKVEFLVSFYNNEISEKSEIFDDQFSVERPDGSNFTLKIRSTKLEDSAMYFCASSVFVSRGEGGYTFGSGTRLTVV.

This chain uses TRBV10-3 with TRBJ1-2; 7 nucleotides agree with TRBD1. Germline V CDR1 and CDR2: ENHRY, SYGVKD. The CDR3 spans 14 residues. Unmatched junction bases numbered 11, after V lost 5 bases and J lost 8 bases. CDR3 residues: CAISLQDRVGGYTF. The CDR3 region has the DNA TGTGCCATCAGTCTCCAAGACAGGGTTGGGGGCTACACCTTC.

The chain carries TRBV5-4 and TRBJ1-2, with D tentatively TRBD1 (6 bases). Per germline, CDR1 SGHNT and CDR2 YYREEE (reference sequence). The germline V and J ends were trimmed by 4 bases and 2 bases, with 12 bases remaining between them. CDR3 size: 14 residues. The CDR3 region has the DNA TGTGCCAGCAGCGCCCAGACAGGCAACTATGGCTACACCTTC. As protein: CASSAQTGNYGYTF.

V usage is TRBV7-9 and J usage is TRBJ2-5; D uncertain. The DNA matches TRBJ2-7 better at its end, which makes the J call doubtful. CDR1 is SEHNR, CDR2 FQNEAQ, per germline (reference sequence). This CDR3 comprises 15 residues. The DNA of the CDR3 is TGTGCCAGCAGCCTCGCGGCCCAGAACTCCTACGAGCAGTACTTC. This codes for CASSLAAQNSYEQYF.

The rearrangement uses TRBV5-1 and TRBJ2-1; a possible D gene is TRBD2 (6 bases). The CDR3 covers 14 residues. Germline V gene sequence: CDR1 SGHRS, CDR2 YFSETQ. V was cut by 9 bases and J by 7 bases, with 20 bases left in between. The CDR3 reads CATAGTSLENEQFF. In nucleotides, the CDR3 is TGCGCCACCGCCGGGACTTCGCTTGAGAATGAGCAGTTCTTC. Looking up the rest from reference TRBV5-1 and TRBJ2-1 gives the full variable domain: KAGVTQTPRYLIKTRGQQVTLSCSPISGHRSVSWYQQTPGQGLQFLFEYFSETQRNKGNFPGRFSGRQFSNSRSEMNVSTLELGDSALYLCATAGTSLENEQFFGPGTRLTVL.

This clone was picked up one time. V usage is TRBV7-2 and J usage is TRBJ1-4; D is possibly TRBD1 (5 bases). The CDR3 is made up of 13 amino acids. V was pared by 8 bases and J by 7 bases, with 14 bases between. Germline V gives CDR1 SGHTA, CDR2 FQGNSA. CDR3 amino acids: CASGLQGSEKLFF. The CDR3 DNA sequence: TGTGCCAGCGGGCTCCAGGGAAGTGAAAAACTGTTTTTT.

The chain employs TRBV4-2 and TRBJ2-1, with a weak D call TRBD2 (6 bases). Trimming stripped 3 bases from V and 8 bases from J, with 26 bases between. Germline V gene data show CDR1 as LGHNA and CDR2 as YNFKEQ. The CDR3 totals 18 residues. The DNA of the CDR3 is TGTGCCAGCAGCCATTTAGGAGGGCAGGCCTACGGTCGGTATGAGCAGTTCTTC. It encodes CASSHLGGQAYGRYEQFF.